Included here is one T cell receptor (beta chain) sequence, with context. Which antigen it targets is not known. No base-level quality is on record; no much larger clone is a single base apart. This sample stems from a study of blood T cell repertoires in COVID-19 (dated by TCRdb to about 2020). About the full investigation: Samples covering the acute and convalescent phases of COVID-19 were provided by collaborators in the United States, Italy and Spain. A de-identified subject ID, COVID-19 status, age in years and sex were almost always included in the sample metadata. The prospective study material was composed of cDNA or gDNA derived from T cells, B-cell-depleted T cells, or PBMCs. Where available, HLA class I and class II types were taken from metadata supplied by the sample provider and were not determined by assay-based typing. The repertoires were released in a freely available public database intended as a resource for research on the immune response to SARS-CoV-2. Deeply sampled blood TCRbeta repertoires from subjects exposed to, actively infected with, or recovered from COVID-19 were included in the dataset. Samples were obtained from the ongoing ImmuneRACE study (first 160 participants) and from 1,200 or so subjects provided by 6 global collaborators. On the study overall, not on this receptor specifically: The amount of clinical and demographic metadata varied by source and participant and was provided uncurated.

Trimming leaves V shorter by 5 bases and J shorter by 0 bases, with the junction holding 10 bases beyond the gene matches. The germline V gene sets CDR1 to SGHRS and CDR2 to YFSETQ. The CDR3 runs 17 amino acids, cysteine and phenylalanine included. CDR3 DNA is the only sequence kept; it has 51 bases, read in frame from the first base. Each collaborating institution followed its own protocols to collect whole blood in K2EDTA tubes. For TCRbeta analysis, collaborators shipped samples as frozen whole blood, isolated PBMCs, or DNA extracted from either of those sample types. The immunoSEQ Assay, a bias-controlled multiplex PCR, was used to amplify TCRbeta CDR3 regions from genomic DNA. The published analysis was carried out like this. The number of nucleated cells in each sample was estimated from the amplification of reference gene primers within the assay. To quantify the absolute abundance of each unique TCRbeta CDR3 rearrangement, sequence reads were collapsed and filtered. For each sample, productive Simpson clonality was calculated as the square root of Simpson's diversity index over productive rearrangements. TCRdb took over this immuneACCESS table, retaining in-frame rearrangements with V and J assigned. Such tables are incomplete; in checked studies, under half of the missing clones stem from an unresolved V gene, and the remainder is unexplained. V and J calls and clone size come straight from that table; D and trimming were deduced from the DNA. This sample has about 200,000 clones in its table, and 85% to 90% of those were observed once. The top ten hold 0.75% to 0.9% of the sample.

The sequenced sample was peripheral blood. This sequence originates from a woman in her seventies with acute or convalescent COVID-19. The V and J segments used are TRBV5-1 and TRBJ2-1; 8 middle bases align to TRBD1. The CDR3 region has the sequence CASSRLNRGNSYNEQFF. The DNA is as follows: TGCGCCAGCAGTCGACTCAACAGGGGGAACTCCTACAATGAGCAGTTCTTC.